Each of the 3 T cell receptor beta chains below was sequenced from the same sample in a study of vaccination effects on CD4 cells after COVID-19. Before sequencing took place, the ViraFEST assay used viral peptide pools to expand antigen-specific CD4+ T cells. Upon completion of 10 to 11 days in culture, CD4+ T cells were isolated. The vaccine recipients had no prior SARS-CoV-2 infection, with negative nucleocapsid antibodies. The antigens for these receptors are not known. Generated by immunoSEQ multiplex PCR, the TCRdb table keeps only in-frame clones and is missing some. This sample has approximately 74,000 clones, with roughly 74% found just once. Sequencing was performed on CD4+ T cells from PBMCs cultured with HCoV-NL63 spike peptides, taken before COVID-19 vaccination. Every receptor here comes from a human donor who received a COVID-19 vaccine.

V and J are TRBV24-1 and TRBJ1-5, with D possibly TRBD1 on 5 matching bases. The CDR3 runs to 18 residues. V was shortened by 3 bases and J by 2 bases, with 19 bases between the two germline ends. The germline V gene encodes CDR1 KGHDR and CDR2 SFDVKD. CDR3 bases: TGTGCCACCAGTGATGCACCGGGAAGGGGCGCAGGCAATCAGCCCCAGCATTTT. This encodes CATSDAPGRGAGNQPQHF.

The rearrangement links TRBV6-5 to TRBJ1-3, with D uncertain. V lost 5 bases and J 0 bases, leaving 11 bases between the germline ends. Germline-derived CDR1 and CDR2 are MNHEY and SVGAGI. The CDR3 is 15 amino acids. The CDR3 region is CASSPAAFSGNTIYF. CDR3 nucleotides: TGTGCCAGCAGTCCAGCGGCCTTCTCTGGAAACACCATATATTTT.

V gene TRBV20-1 combines with J gene TRBJ1-3; D not resolved. V was clipped by 3 bases and J by 2 bases, with 11 bases between them. The CDR3 consists of 14 residues. Germline V CDR1 and CDR2: DFQATT, SNEGSKA (reference sequence). The CDR3: CSASPRGPGNTIYF. CDR3 sequence (DNA): TGCAGTGCTAGTCCTCGCGGTCCTGGAAACACCATATATTTT.